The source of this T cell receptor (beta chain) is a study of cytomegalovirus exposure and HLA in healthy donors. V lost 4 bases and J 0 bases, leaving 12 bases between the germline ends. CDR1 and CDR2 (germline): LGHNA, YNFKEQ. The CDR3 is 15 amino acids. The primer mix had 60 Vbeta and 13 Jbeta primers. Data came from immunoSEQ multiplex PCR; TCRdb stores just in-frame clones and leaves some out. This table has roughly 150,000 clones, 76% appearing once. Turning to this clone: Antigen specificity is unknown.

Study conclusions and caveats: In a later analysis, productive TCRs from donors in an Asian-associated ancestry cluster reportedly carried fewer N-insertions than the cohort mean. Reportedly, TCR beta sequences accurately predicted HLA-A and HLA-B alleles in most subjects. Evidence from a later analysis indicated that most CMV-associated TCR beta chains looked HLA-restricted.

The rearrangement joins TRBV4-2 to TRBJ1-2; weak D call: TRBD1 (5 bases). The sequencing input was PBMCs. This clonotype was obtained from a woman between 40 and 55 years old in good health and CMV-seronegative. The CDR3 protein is CASSRSGRANYGYTF. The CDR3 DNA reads TGTGCCAGCAGCCGGTCAGGGAGGGCTAACTATGGCTACACCTTC.